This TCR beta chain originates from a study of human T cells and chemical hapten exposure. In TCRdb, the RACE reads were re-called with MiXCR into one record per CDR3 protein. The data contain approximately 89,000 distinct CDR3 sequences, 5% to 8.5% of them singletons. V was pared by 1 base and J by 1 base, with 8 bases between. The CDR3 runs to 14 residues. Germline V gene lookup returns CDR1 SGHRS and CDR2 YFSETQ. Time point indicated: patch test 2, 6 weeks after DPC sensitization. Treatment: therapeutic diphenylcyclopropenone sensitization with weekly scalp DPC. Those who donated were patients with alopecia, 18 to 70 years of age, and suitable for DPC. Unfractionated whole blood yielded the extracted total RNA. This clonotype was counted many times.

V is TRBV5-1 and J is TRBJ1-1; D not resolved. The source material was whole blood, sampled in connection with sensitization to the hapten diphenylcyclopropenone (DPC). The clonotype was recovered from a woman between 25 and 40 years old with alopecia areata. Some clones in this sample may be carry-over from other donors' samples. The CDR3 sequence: CASSLTPANTEAFF. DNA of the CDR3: TGCGCCAGCAGCTTGACTCCGGCGAACACTGAAGCTTTCTTT.